A single T cell receptor beta chain is shown here with its context. Its antigen remains unknown. The sample is drawn from a study of long-term antiretroviral therapy in people with HIV. Assay version v3.0 of immunoSEQ was used, and it was run at survey level. Repertoires were generated with immunoSEQ multiplex PCR, while TCRdb's copy carries only in-frame clones and drops some. The sample lists approximately 19,000 clones; roughly 87% were seen once. Germline CDR1 reads MNHEY; CDR2 reads SVGAGI. There are 14 residues in the CDR3. Trimming removed 2 bases from V and 7 bases from J, with 14 bases in between. Overall study findings and caveats: HIV repertoires had narrower CDR3 length ranges than controls. Pre-ART clonal expansions dominated every time point's repertoire. Blood, drawn from the mid-2000s to the late 2010s, may reflect older ART regimens.

The input for sequencing was unsorted PBMCs, taken 2.1 years after starting antiretroviral therapy. The receptor's source is a man aged 18 to 29 with HIV. The V and J genes are TRBV6-5 and TRBJ2-5; D perhaps matches TRBD1 (6 bases). The CDR3 bases are TGTGCCAGCAGTTACGGACAGCCTCCGGGGACCCAGTACTTC. It codes for CASSYGQPPGTQYF.